This entry is about one T cell receptor beta chain. Some clones are missing from TCRdb's copy, which holds only in-frame ones; the method was immunoSEQ multiplex PCR. The sample contains about 410,000 clones, roughly nine tenths of which appear only once. This sample's treatment: approximately 18 received Ad26.COV2.S at low or high dose, single or two shots; a few received placebo; per-sample allocation not given. Material that was analyzed had been drawn on day 63 after the first vaccine or placebo injection. This sample was included in a study of Ad26.COV2.S vaccination and SARS-CoV-2 variants. Trimming removed 1 base from V and 8 bases from J, with 17 bases in between. The CDR3 runs to 15 residues. Per germline, CDR1 MNHNS and CDR2 SASEGT.

The rearrangement uses TRBV6-1 and TRBJ1-2, with D possibly being TRBD1 (5 bases). Sequenced here: peripheral blood, sampled in a trial of Ad26.COV2.S vaccine versus placebo. This receptor was identified in a person between 18 and 65 years old who received the Ad26.COV2.S COVID-19 vaccine or a placebo. The CDR3 DNA follows: TGTGCCAGCAGTGAAGACTGGGGGACCGTGAAGGGCTACACCTTC. Amino acid sequence: CASSEDWGTVKGYTF.